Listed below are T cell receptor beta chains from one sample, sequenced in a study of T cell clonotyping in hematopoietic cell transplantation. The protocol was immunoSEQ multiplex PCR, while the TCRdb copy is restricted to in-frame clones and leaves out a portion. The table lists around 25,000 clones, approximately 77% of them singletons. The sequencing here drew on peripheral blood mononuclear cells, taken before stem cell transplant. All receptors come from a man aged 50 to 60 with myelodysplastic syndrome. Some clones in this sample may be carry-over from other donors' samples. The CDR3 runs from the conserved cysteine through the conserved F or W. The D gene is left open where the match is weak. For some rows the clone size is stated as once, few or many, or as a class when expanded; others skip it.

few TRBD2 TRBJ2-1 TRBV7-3 TGTGCCAGCCTCATGGGGGCTAGCGGGAGGACTGAGCAGTTCTTC CASLMGASGRTEQFF
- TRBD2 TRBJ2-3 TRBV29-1 TGCAGCGTCACACAAGGGACTAGCGGGGGTGGGACCGATACGCAGTATTTT CSVTQGTSGGGTDTQYF
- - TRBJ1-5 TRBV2 TGTGCCAGCAGTGAAGCGCCGGACAGTGAACATTTT CASSEAPDSEHF
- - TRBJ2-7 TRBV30 TGTGCCTGGAGCGAACTCGGGCTAGATGGCGAGCAGTACTTC CAWSELGLDGEQYF
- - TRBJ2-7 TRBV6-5 TGTGCCAGCAGTTACTCTTTAGATGCCTCCTACGAGCAGTACTTC CASSYSLDASYEQYF
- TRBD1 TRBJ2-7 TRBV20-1 TGCTCGGGACAGGGTCCCTACGAGCAGTACTTC CSGQGPYEQYF
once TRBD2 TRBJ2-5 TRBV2 TGTGCCAGCAGCCCTATCGGGGTAGCGGGTTACTTC CASSPIGVAGYF
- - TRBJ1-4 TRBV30 TGTGCCTGGAATCCCGTAGCAACTAATGAAAAACTGTTTTTT CAWNPVATNEKLFF
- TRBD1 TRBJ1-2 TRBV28 TGTGCCAGCAGACCGACAGGGAACTATGGCTACACCTTC CASRPTGNYGYTF
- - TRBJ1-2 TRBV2 TGTGCCAGCAAAAGGGCCGGGGGCTATGGCTACACCTTC CASKRAGGYGYTF
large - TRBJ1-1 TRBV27 TGTGCCAGCAGCCTCCCACCCCCGAACACTGAAGCTTTCTTT CASSLPPPNTEAFF